The 18 T cell receptor beta chains below all came from one sample that was sequenced in a study of blood T cell repertoires in COVID-19. Profiling relied on immunoSEQ multiplex PCR, and the TCRdb table lists in-frame clones only, not all of them. Of a few hundred thousand clones listed, approximately 86% are singletons. What was sequenced was peripheral blood. The receptor set was obtained from a woman under 40 with COVID-19, enrolled during active disease.

The CDR3 sequence: CASTDRVNTEAFF. The CDR3 region has the DNA TGTGCCAGCACCGACAGGGTAAACACTGAAGCTTTCTTT. V is TRBV7-3 and J is TRBJ1-1; 7 nucleotides align to TRBD1. V dropped 7 bases and J dropped 2; count of bases not matched to a gene: 4. Germline assignment: CDR1 SGHTA and CDR2 FQGTGA. There are 13 residues in the CDR3.

This clone was observed once. CDR3 region: CASSERGNTQYF. CDR3 nucleotides: TGTGCCAGTAGTGAAAGGGGGAATACGCAGTATTTT. This chain uses TRBV19 with TRBJ2-3, with D possibly matching TRBD1 (6 bases). The V gene lost 5 bases and the J gene lost 7 bases, with 10 bases spanning the gap. This CDR3 has 12 residues. CDR1 and CDR2 (germline): LNHDA, SQIVND (reference sequence).

This chain links TRBV9 with TRBJ1-5; TRBD1 matches 11 bases. The trim removed 4 bases at V and 6 bases at J, leaving 3 bases unmatched. CDR3 size: 14 residues. Per germline, CDR1 SGDLS and CDR2 YYNGEE. Written as DNA, the CDR3 is TGTGCCAGCAGCTCCGGGACAGGGGGTCAGCCCCAGCATTTT. Its translation: CASSSGTGGQPQHF.

This clone appeared a single time. The chain links TRBV2 to TRBJ2-3, with D possibly matching TRBD2 (5 bases). The V gene's germline CDR1 is SNHLY and CDR2 FYNNEI. The length of the CDR3 is 15 residues. V shed 2 bases and J shed 0 bases, with 9 bases lying between them. CDR3 residues: CASSEMAGSTDTQYF. DNA for the CDR3: TGTGCCAGCAGTGAAATGGCGGGCAGCACAGATACGCAGTATTTT.

By proportion, this clone is medium-sized. Other nucleotide sequences from this sample produce the same CDR3. This sequence joins TRBV30 and TRBJ1-3; weak D call: TRBD1 (5 bases). This CDR3 comprises 15 residues. The V gene's germline CDR1 is GTSNPN and CDR2 SVGIG (reference sequence). Trimming left V 3 bases short and J 0 bases short, with 12 bases between. The CDR3, as DNA: TGTGCCTGGAGCCGGGACTCAGGCTCTGGAAACACCATATATTTT. It translates to CAWSRDSGSGNTIYF. Filled out from reference TRBV30 and TRBJ1-3, the complete variable domain reads SQTIHQWPATLVQPVGSPLSLECTVEGTSNPNLYWYRQAAGRGLQLLFYSVGIGQISSEVPQNLSASRPQDRQFILSSKKLLLSDSGFYLCAWSRDSGSGNTIYFGEGSWLTVV.

The chain has TRBV7-2 and TRBJ1-4, with D possibly being TRBD1 (5 bases). The V gene's germline CDR1 is SGHTA and CDR2 FQGNSA. This CDR3 contains 14 residues. The V end lost 3 bases, the J end lost 1 base, and 6 bases lay between the germline ends. The CDR3 DNA reads TGTGCCAGCAGCTTTAGGGGAACTAATGAAAAACTGTTTTTT. Residues: CASSFRGTNEKLFF.

The chain combines TRBV2 with TRBJ2-5, with TRBD2 as a possible D gene (6 bases). Germline values: CDR1 SNHLY, CDR2 FYNNEI. V was trimmed by 9 bases and J by 6 bases, leaving 17 bases between them. The CDR3 runs to 13 residues. CDR3 DNA sequence: TGTGCCAGTGGGGACTGGGCCTCGAAGACCCAGTACTTC. Residues: CASGDWASKTQYF.

This sequence joins TRBV6-4 and TRBJ2-2, with 8 bases aligning to TRBD1. The length of the CDR3 is 16 residues. V gave up 0 bases and J gave up 1 base; unmatched junction bases: 1. Germline V gene data show CDR1 as MRHNA and CDR2 as SNTAGT. The CDR3 region has the DNA TGTGCCAGCAGTGACTCCGGGACAGGGAACACCGGGGAGCTGTTTTTT. Encoded protein: CASSDSGTGNTGELFF.

V and J are TRBV27 and TRBJ2-3; D not certain. The CDR3 runs to 14 residues. The ends were cut back, 8 bases at V and 0 bases at J, with 12 bases in the middle. The germline gives CDR1 MNHEY, CDR2 SMNVEV (reference sequence). The CDR3 DNA is TGTGCCAGCTCAAGCGCGCAGAGCACAGATACGCAGTATTTT. Translation: CASSSAQSTDTQYF.

The chain couples TRBV10-3 to TRBJ1-2; tentative D call: TRBD1 (6 bases). Germline CDR1 is ENHRY and CDR2 is SYGVKD. Trimming stripped 7 bases from V and 5 bases from J, with 23 bases between. The CDR3 runs to 16 residues. CDR3 coding DNA: TGTGCCATCAAACAGGGAGGGAACTCGGAACTTTATGGCTACACCTTC. It specifies CAIKQGGNSELYGYTF.

The chain is built from TRBV9 and TRBJ1-2, with TRBD1 identical over 9 bases. This CDR3 is 17 amino acids long. Germline CDR1 is SGDLS and CDR2 is YYNGEE. J gave up 0 bases and V 3 bases, and 9 bases lay outside the gene matches. The chain's CDR3 is CASSAWDRVEANYGYTF. The CDR3 DNA sequence: TGTGCCAGCAGCGCCTGGGACAGGGTGGAAGCTAACTATGGCTACACCTTC.

J is TRBJ1-3 and V is TRBV19; no clear D gene. Germline V gene lookup returns CDR1 LNHDA and CDR2 SQIVND (reference sequence). The V end was cut by 9 bases, the J end by 0 bases, with 12 bases between. The CDR3 contains 14 residues. The CDR3 loop reads CASLRLSSGNTIYF. CDR3 DNA sequence: TGTGCCAGCCTACGACTGAGCTCTGGAAACACCATATATTTT.

The chain combines TRBV7-9 with TRBJ1-3, with D possibly matching TRBD1 (5 bases). V was cut by 1 base and J by 2 bases, with 12 bases left in between. CDR1 and CDR2 (germline): SEHNR, FQNEAQ (reference sequence). The CDR3 extends over 16 amino acids. The CDR3 loop reads CASSLGPGITGNTIYF. CDR3 nucleotide sequence: TGTGCCAGCAGCTTAGGGCCAGGGATAACTGGAAACACCATATATTTT.

The J gene is TRBJ1-1, the V gene TRBV5-4; 7 nucleotides line up with TRBD1. The ends lost 2 bases at V and 8 bases at J; junction bases unmatched: 3. This CDR3 is built from 12 residues. The V gene's germline CDR1 is SGHNT and CDR2 YYREEE (reference sequence). The CDR3 sequence: CASSFRDREAFF. CDR3 nucleotide sequence: TGTGCCAGCAGCTTCCGGGACAGAGAAGCTTTCTTT.

This rearrangement joins TRBV19 to TRBJ1-2, with D tentatively TRBD1 (5 bases). Germline CDR1 LNHDA, CDR2 SQIVND (reference sequence). Trimming left V 1 base short and J 4 bases short, with 10 bases between. This CDR3 region has 14 residues. CDR3 in amino acids: CASSIVEGTYGYTF. CDR3 nucleotides: TGTGCCAGTAGTATAGTGGAGGGGACCTATGGCTACACCTTC.

This clone was seen at least ten times. The genes are TRBV10-1 and TRBJ1-5; D is possibly TRBD1 (5 bases). The germline V and J ends were trimmed by 3 bases and 7 bases, with 13 bases remaining between them. The germline CDR1 and CDR2 sequences are WNHNN and SYGVQD (reference sequence). CDR3 length: 14 residues. The CDR3, as DNA: TGCGCCAGCAGTGATGGGTCTAAGGGGCAGCCCCAGCATTTT. This codes for CASSDGSKGQPQHF.

V and J are TRBV4-3 and TRBJ1-2, with 9 bases that match TRBD1. Germline V gene sequence: CDR1 LGHNA, CDR2 YSLEER. The CDR3 length is 15 residues. V was pared by 0 bases and J by 3 bases, with 2 bases of the junction left unmatched. The CDR3 nucleotides read TGCGCCAGCAGCCAAGAGACAGGGGGGGACTATGGCTACACCTTC. Its protein product is CASSQETGGDYGYTF.

The rearrangement joins TRBV9 to TRBJ2-1; 8 positions agree with TRBD2. V lost 5 bases and J lost 3; bases outside the gene matches: 10. This CDR3 is 16 amino acids long. Germline V gene lookup returns CDR1 SGDLS and CDR2 YYNGEE. DNA of the CDR3: TGTGCCAGCAGTGGAGCCTCGGGAGGGGGCTACAATGAGCAGTTCTTC. It specifies CASSGASGGGYNEQFF.